This T cell receptor beta chain was profiled in a study of blood T cells in healthy people across ages. Looking at the study overall: Per two T cells, about one barcoded beta molecule was captured through template switching.

This CDR3 region has 14 residues. V was pared by 3 bases and J by 4 bases, with 12 bases between. The study, taken as a whole, reports: The study found more naive CD4+ cells and higher diversity in long-lived than aged donors. In older individuals, TCR beta diversity per million T cells was lower, falling roughly linearly with age.

A second roughly 7 to 11 cycle PCR used barcoded and J-beta primers. TCRdb reprocessed the 5' RACE reads via MiXCR and lists one record per CDR3 protein. The sample includes 900,000 to 950,000 distinct CDR3 sequences, about 28% seen only once; the top ten take roughly 10%. Only a few counts were recorded for this clonotype. Its antigen remains unidentified. Ranging in age from roughly 6 to 90, the donors were healthy Caucasian individuals from Russia. This sample was also put to use in a study of T cells of mothers and their children.

The clonotype comes from a woman between 40 and 50 years old in good health. The chain has TRBV12-3 or TRBV12-4 and TRBJ1-1; TRBD1 is a possible D gene (5 bases). The sequenced material came from blood. DNA for the CDR3: TGTGCCAGCAGTTTTCAGGGCTATGCCACTGAAGCTTTCTTT. Amino acids: CASSFQGYATEAFF.